This TCR beta chain was retrieved from a study of T-cell memory formation after mild COVID-19. This clonotype qualifies as medium-sized. TCRdb passed the 5' RACE reads through MiXCR, listing each CDR3 protein once. The sample lists about 49,000 distinct CDR3 sequences, 27% seen once, with 35% to 50% in the top ten. This CDR3 is 15 amino acids long. Trimming took off 6 bases at V and 1 base at J, with 15 bases between the two ends. CDR1 and CDR2 from the germline V gene are MNHNY and SVGAGI (reference sequence). Sequenced sample: PBMCs or a T cell subset sorted from them (not recorded which). This receptor was taken from a man aged 18 to 29 who had mild COVID-19 (a few samples of this study predate the infection). Cell type and time point are not known. V is TRBV6-6 and J is TRBJ2-5; unclear D gene. CDR3 DNA: TGTGCCAGCAGACTTAAGTTGACGTCCCAAGAGACCCAGTACTTC. Amino acids: CASRLKLTSQETQYF.